This T cell receptor (beta chain) was identified in a study of blood T cell repertoires in COVID-19. Study background: Italy, Spain and the United States were the sources of the convalescent and acute COVID-19 samples.

Method: immunoSEQ multiplex PCR; TCRdb's copy keeps in-frame clones and lacks some. Among nearly 300,000 clones listed, approximately 84% were seen once. This CDR3 has 17 amino acids. Germline loops: CDR1 WSHSY, CDR2 SAAADI. After removal of 7 bases from V and 0 bases from J, the junction contained 7 bases not matched to a gene. The V and J genes are TRBV10-2 and TRBJ2-1; 12 bases match TRBD2. The receptor was derived from a human donor with COVID-19, enrolled during active disease. The donor label of this sample is uncertain. Sequencing was carried out using peripheral blood. This CDR3 reads CASTRTSGRSSYNEQFF. As DNA, the CDR3 is TGCGCCAGCACGAGAACTAGCGGGAGGAGCTCCTACAATGAGCAGTTCTTC.